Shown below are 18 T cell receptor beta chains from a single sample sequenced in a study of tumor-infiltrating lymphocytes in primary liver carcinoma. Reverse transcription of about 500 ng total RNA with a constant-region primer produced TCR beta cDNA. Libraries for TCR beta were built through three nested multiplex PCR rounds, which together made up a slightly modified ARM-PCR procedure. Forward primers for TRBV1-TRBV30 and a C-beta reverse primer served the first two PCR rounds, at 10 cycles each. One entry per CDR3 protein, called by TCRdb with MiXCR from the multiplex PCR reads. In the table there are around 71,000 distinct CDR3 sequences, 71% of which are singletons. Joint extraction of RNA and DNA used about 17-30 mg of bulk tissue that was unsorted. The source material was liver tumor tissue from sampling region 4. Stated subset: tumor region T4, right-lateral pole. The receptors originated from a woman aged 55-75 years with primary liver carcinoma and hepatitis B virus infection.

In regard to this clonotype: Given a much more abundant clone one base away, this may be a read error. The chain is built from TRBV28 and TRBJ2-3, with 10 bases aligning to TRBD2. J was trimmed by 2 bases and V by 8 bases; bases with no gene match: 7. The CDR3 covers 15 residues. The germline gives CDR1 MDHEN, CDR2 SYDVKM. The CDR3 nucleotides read TGTGCCAGCTGTGGGACTAGCGACCTCACAGATACGCAGTATTTT. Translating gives CASCGTSDLTDTQYF.

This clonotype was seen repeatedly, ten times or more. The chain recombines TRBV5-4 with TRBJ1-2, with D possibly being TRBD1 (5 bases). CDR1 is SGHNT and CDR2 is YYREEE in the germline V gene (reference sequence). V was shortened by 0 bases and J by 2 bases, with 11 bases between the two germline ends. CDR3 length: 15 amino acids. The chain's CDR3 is CASSLGGTDNYGYTF. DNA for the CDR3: TGTGCCAGCAGCTTGGGCGGGACCGACAACTATGGCTACACCTTC.

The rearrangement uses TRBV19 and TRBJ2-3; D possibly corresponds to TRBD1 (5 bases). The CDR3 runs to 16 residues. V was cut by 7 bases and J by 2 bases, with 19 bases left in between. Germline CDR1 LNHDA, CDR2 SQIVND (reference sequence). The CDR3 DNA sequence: TGTGCCAGTACCGAAACCGCAGGGCGGCCCACAGATACGCAGTATTTT. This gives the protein CASTETAGRPTDTQYF.

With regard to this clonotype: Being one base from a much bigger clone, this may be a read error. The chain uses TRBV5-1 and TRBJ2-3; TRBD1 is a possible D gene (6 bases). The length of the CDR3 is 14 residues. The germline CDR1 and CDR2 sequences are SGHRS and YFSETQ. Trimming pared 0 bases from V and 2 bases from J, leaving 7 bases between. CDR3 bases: TGCGCCAGCAGCTTGGGGGACAACACAGATACGCAGTATTTT. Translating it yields CASSLGDNTDTQYF.

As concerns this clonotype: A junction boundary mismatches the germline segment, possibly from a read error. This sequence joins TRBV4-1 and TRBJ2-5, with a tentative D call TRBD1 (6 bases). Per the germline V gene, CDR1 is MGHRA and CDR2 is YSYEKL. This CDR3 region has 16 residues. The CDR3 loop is CARSQDPGQSRETQYF. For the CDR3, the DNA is TGCGCCAGGAGCCAAGATCCCGGACAGAGCCGAGAGACCCAGTACTTC.

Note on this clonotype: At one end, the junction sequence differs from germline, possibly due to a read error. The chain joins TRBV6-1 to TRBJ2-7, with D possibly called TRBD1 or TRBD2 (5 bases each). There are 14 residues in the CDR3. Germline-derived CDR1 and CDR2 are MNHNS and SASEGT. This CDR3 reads CSSSSYGASYEQYF. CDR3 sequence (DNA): TGTTCCAGCAGTTCGTACGGGGCTTCCTACGAGCAGTACTTC.

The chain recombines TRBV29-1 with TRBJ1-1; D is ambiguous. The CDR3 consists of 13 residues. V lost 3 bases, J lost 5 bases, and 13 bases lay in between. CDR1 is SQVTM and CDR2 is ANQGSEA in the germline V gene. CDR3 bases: TGCAGCGTTGATTCGCGGTCCAATACTGAAGCTTTCTTT. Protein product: CSVDSRSNTEAFF.

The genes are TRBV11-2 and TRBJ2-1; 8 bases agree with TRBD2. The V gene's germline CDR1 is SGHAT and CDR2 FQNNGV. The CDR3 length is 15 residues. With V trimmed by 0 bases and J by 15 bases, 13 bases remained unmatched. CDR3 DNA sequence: TGTGCCAGCAGCTTAGAGAGCGGGAGTGTGGGTGAGATGTTCTTC. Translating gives CASSLESGSVGEMFF. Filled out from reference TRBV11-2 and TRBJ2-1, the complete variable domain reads EAGVAQSPRYKIIEKRQSVAFWCNPISGHATLYWYQQILGQGPKLLIQFQNNGVVDDSQLPKDRFSAERLKGVDSTLKIQPAKLEDSAVYLCASSLESGSVGEMFFGPGTRLTVL.

CDR3 region: CANNLRLVNEQFF. The CDR3 nucleotides are TGTGCCAACAACTTAAGACTAGTTAATGAGCAGTTCTTC. The genes are TRBV11-2 and TRBJ2-1, with a weak D call TRBD2 (6 bases). Germline assignment: CDR1 SGHAT and CDR2 FQNNGV. V gave up 10 bases and J gave up 7 bases, with 17 bases separating them. This CDR3 is 13 amino acids long.

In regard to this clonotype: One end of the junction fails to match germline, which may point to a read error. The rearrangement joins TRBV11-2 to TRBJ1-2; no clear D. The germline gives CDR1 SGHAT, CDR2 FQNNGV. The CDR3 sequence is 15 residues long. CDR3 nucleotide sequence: TGTGCCAGTAGCTTAACATTACATGGAGATGGTGGCTACACCTTC. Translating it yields CASSLTLHGDGGYTF.

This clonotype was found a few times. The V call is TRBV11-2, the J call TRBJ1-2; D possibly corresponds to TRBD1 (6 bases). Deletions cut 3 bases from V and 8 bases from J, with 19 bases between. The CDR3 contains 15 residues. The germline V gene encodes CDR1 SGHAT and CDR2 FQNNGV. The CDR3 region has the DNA TGTGCCAGCAGCTTGGATACGACAGGAGTCTACGGCTACACCTTC. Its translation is CASSLDTTGVYGYTF.

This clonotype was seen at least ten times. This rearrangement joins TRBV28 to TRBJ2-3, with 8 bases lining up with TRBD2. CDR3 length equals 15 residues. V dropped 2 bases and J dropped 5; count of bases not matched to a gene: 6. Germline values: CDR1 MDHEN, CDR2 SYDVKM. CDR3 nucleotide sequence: TGTGCCAGCAGTTTAGCGGGGGGCGCGGTAGATACGCAGTATTTT. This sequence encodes CASSLAGGAVDTQYF. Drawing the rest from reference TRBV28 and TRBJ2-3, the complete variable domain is DVKVTQSSRYLVKRTGEKVFLECVQDMDHENMFWYRQDPGLGLRLIYFSYDVKMKEKGDIPEGYSVSREKKERFSLILESASTNQTSMYLCASSLAGGAVDTQYFGPGTRLTVL.

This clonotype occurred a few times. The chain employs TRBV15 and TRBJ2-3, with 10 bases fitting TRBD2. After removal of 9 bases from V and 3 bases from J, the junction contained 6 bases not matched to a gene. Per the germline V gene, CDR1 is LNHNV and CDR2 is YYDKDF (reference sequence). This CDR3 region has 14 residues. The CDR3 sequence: CATIGAGGTDTQYF. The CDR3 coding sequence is TGTGCCACGATTGGAGCGGGGGGGACAGATACGCAGTATTTT.

The CDR3 sequence is CASSRQSSGANVLTF. The CDR3 bases are TGTGCCAGTAGTAGGCAGAGCTCTGGGGCCAACGTCCTGACTTTC. V gene TRBV19 combines with J gene TRBJ2-6; D unresolved. The V end lost 4 bases, the J end lost 0 bases, and 7 bases lay between the germline ends. CDR1 and CDR2 (germline): LNHDA, SQIVND (reference sequence). The CDR3 runs 15 residues.

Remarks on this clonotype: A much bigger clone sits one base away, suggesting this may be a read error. The CDR3 loop reads CAWSVQVGARQDF. In DNA, the CDR3 is TGTGCCTGGAGTGTACAGGTCGGAGCCCGGCAGGACTTC. The rearrangement joins TRBV30 to TRBJ2-7; perhaps TRBD1 as D (5 bases). This CDR3 contains 13 residues. Germline loops: CDR1 GTSNPN, CDR2 SVGIG (reference sequence).

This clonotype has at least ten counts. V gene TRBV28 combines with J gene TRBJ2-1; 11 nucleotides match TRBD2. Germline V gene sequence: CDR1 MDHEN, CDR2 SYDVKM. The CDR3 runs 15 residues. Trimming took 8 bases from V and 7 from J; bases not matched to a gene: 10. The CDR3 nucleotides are TGTGCCAGCCTCGCAATGGGACTAGCGGAGAATGAGCAGTTCTTC. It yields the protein CASLAMGLAENEQFF.

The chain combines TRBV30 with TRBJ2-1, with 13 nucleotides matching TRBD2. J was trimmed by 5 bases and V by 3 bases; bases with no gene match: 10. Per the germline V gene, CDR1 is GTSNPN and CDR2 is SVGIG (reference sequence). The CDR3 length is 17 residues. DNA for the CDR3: TGTGCCTGGAGAAACGGACTAGCGGGAGTGGCGCACAATGAGCAGTTCTTC. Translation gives CAWRNGLAGVAHNEQFF.

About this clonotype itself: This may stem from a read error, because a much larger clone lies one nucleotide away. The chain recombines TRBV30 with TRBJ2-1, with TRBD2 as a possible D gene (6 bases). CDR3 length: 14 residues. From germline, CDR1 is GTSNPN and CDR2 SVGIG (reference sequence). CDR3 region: CAWGVTGDWGEQFF. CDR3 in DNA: TGTGCCTGGGGTGTAACGGGGGACTGGGGTGAGCAGTTCTTC. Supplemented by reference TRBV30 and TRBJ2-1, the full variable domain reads SQTIHQWPATLVQPVGSPLSLECTVEGTSNPNLYWYRQAAGRGLQLLFYSVGIGQISSEVPQNLSASRPQDRQFILSSKKLLLSDSGFYLCAWGVTGDWGEQFFGPGTRLTVL.